This T cell receptor beta chain was recovered during a study of PD-1 blockade in mismatch repair-deficient tumors (dated by TCRdb to 2017 to 2019). Concerning the study at large: The trial enrolled some 90 consecutive patients with over 10 mismatch repair-deficient cancer types between 2013 and 2016, all previously treated and progressing. Tumor-associated T cell clones in the peripheral blood of patients responding to PD-1 blockade were tracked using deep sequencing of TCR CDR3 regions. What the authors observed across the whole study: After pembrolizumab, tumor-resident clones, which were often undetectable in blood before treatment, expanded rapidly and then contracted, generally ahead of radiologic responses.

The library was obtained by the immunoSEQ multiplex PCR assay. TCRdb limited this immuneACCESS table to in-frame rearrangements with V and J called. A share of clones is missing; checked studies link under half to unresolved V genes, and the rest is unexplained. For this sample there are about 110,000 clones; more than 60% appear just once. The top ten constitute approximately 4.7% of the sample. Concerning this clone: No cognate antigen has been identified for it. Per-base qualities were not stored, and no clone one base away is much larger.

The CDR3 spans 18 residues, from the cysteine through the phenylalanine. The kept DNA is CDR3 alone, 54 bases in frame from the first base. V and J lose 3 bases and 4 bases, and a span of 24 bases separates them. Taken from the germline V gene, the CDR1 and CDR2 loops are SGHDN and FVKESK. For every enrolled patient, mismatch repair deficiency was confirmed by either polymerase chain reaction or immunohistochemistry. TCR sequencing was performed for a few patients who responded to pembrolizumab therapy. Pembrolizumab PD-1 blockade was prospectively tested in advanced mismatch repair-deficient cancers, regardless of tissue of origin, in the phase II trial. Serial peripheral blood T cell samples were collected before and at multiple times after starting PD-1 blockade. Blood sampling times were expressed in weeks after the first pembrolizumab dose.

Sequencing used peripheral blood, obtained just over 59 weeks after starting pembrolizumab. Rearrangement joined TRBV14 to TRBJ1-1; the D gene is perhaps TRBD1, from 6 matching bases. This sequence was found in an adult with mismatch repair-deficient cancer. The DNA is as follows: TGTGCCAGCAGCCATAGTGGGGGCAAGACATTAATGGTCACTGAAGCTTTCTTT. Its coded protein is CASSHSGGKTLMVTEAFF. The CDR3 plus the reference TRBV14 and TRBJ1-1 genes for the other parts give the full variable domain: EAGVTQFPSHSVIEKGQTVTLRCDPISGHDNLYWYRRVMGKEIKFLLHFVKESKQDESGMPNNRFLAERTGGTYSTLKVQPAELEDSGVYFCASSHSGGKTLMVTEAFFGQGTRLTVV.